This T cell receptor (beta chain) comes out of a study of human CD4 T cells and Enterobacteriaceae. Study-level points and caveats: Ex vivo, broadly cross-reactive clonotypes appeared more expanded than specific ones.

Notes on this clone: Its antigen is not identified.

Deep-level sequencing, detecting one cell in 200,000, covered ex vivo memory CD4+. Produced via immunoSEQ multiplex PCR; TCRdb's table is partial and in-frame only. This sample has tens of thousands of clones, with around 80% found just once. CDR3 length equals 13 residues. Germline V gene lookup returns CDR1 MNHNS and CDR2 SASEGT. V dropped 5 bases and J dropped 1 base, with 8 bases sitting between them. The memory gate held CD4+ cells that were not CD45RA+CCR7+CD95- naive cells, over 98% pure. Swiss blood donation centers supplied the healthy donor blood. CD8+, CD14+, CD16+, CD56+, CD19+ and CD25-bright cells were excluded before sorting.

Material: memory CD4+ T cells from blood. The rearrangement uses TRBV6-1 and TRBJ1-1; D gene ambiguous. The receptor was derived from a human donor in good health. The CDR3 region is CASSSTQNTEAFF. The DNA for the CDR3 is TGTGCCAGCAGTTCAACACAGAACACTGAAGCTTTCTTT.